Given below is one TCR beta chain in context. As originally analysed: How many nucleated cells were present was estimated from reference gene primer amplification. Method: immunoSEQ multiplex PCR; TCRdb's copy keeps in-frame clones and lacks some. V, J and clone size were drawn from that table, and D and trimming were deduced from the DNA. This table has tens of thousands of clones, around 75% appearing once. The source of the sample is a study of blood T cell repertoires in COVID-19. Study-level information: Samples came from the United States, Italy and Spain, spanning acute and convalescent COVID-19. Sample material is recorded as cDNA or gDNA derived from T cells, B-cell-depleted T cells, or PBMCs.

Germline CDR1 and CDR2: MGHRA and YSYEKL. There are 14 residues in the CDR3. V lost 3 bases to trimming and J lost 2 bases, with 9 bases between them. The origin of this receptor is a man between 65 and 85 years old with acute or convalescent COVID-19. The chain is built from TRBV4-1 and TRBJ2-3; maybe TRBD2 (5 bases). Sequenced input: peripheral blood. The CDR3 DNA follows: TGCGCCAGCAGCCACATGAGGGACACAGATACGCAGTATTTT. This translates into CASSHMRDTDTQYF.